This T cell receptor (beta chain) was profiled in a study of blood T cells in healthy people across ages. Study-wide findings and caveats: Reliance upon unsorted PBMCs precluded definitive naive versus antigen-experienced comparison. Age advanced and TCR beta diversity per million T cells fell, roughly linearly. With donor CMV status unknown, expanded clonotype changes were possibly confounded.

This clonotype was observed a few times. Its antigen is not identified. Sample-barcoded 5' priming and a J-beta primer mix drove a second PCR of about 7 to 12 cycles. Through a template-switch adaptor with 12 random nucleotides, each cDNA molecule received a tag. Each CDR3 protein is one row after TCRdb ran MiXCR on the 5' RACE reads. This table has roughly 1,300,000 distinct CDR3 sequences, approximately 59% appearing once. V was shortened by 2 bases and J by 0 bases, with 11 bases between the two germline ends. The CDR3 is 17 amino acids. CDR1 is SGHDN and CDR2 is FVKESK in the germline V gene. The sample consisted of blood. This TCR was recovered from a man younger than 35 in good health. The chain carries TRBV14 and TRBJ2-6; D unresolved. CDR3 loop: CASSQYYSTSGANVLTF. CDR3 coding DNA: TGTGCCAGCAGCCAATATTACTCGACCTCTGGGGCCAACGTCCTGACTTTC.